This T cell receptor (beta chain) was identified during a study of blood T cell repertoires in COVID-19. This CDR3 is built from 14 residues. CDR1 and CDR2 from the germline V gene are SGHAT and FQNNGV. With V trimmed by 5 bases and J by 4 bases, 7 bases remained unmatched. Profiling relied on immunoSEQ multiplex PCR, and the TCRdb table lists in-frame clones only, not all of them. The repertoire holds approximately 250,000 clones, with 85% to 95% as singletons. This TCR was sampled from a man younger than 45 with COVID-19, enrolled during active disease. The chain combines TRBV11-2 with TRBJ1-1; the match to TRBD1 covers 7 bases. Sequencing was carried out using peripheral blood. CDR3 in DNA: TGTGCCAGCAGCAAAAACCGGGACAGCACTGAAGCTTTCTTT. Protein: CASSKNRDSTEAFF.